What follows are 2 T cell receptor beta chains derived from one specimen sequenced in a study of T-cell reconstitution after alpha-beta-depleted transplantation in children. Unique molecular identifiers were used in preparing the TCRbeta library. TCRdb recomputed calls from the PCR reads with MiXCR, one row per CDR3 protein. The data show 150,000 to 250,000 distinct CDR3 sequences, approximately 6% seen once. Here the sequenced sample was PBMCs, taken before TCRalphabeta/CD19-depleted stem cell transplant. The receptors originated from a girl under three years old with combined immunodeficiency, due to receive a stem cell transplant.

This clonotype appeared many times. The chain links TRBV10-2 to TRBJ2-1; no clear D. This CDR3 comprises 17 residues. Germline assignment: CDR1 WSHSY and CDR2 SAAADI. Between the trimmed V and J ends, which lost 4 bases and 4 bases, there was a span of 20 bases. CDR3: CASSGSASPPPYNEQFF. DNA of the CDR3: TGCGCCAGCAGTGGATCCGCCAGCCCGCCCCCGTACAATGAGCAGTTCTTC.

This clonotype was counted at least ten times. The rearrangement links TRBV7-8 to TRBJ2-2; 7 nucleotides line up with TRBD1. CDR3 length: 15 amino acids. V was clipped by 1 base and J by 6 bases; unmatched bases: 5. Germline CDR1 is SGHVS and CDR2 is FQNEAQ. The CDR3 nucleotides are TGTGCCAGCAGCTTAGTAGGGGGCGGACCCGGGGAGCTGTTTTTT. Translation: CASSLVGGGPGELFF.